This T cell receptor (beta chain) was sequenced in a study of somatic mutations in cytotoxic T cells in rheumatoid arthritis. Study-level points and caveats: Antigenic targets recognized by the expanded CD8+ clones remained undetermined. Patients with rheumatoid arthritis, but not healthy controls, had CD8+ clonality that increased with age. Reported slight underrepresentation of TRBV07 in rheumatoid arthritis patients was not subjected to multiple-comparison adjustment.

Points on this clone: What it binds is unknown.

The germline V and J ends were trimmed by 7 bases and 2 bases, with 9 bases remaining between them. This CDR3 spans 12 amino acids. Germline lookup yields CDR1 LNHNV and CDR2 YYDKDF (reference sequence). Produced via immunoSEQ multiplex PCR; TCRdb's table is partial and in-frame only. The sample consists of 27,000 or so clones, about 88% of them appearing once. The V and J genes are TRBV15 and TRBJ2-7; possibly TRBD1 for D (6 bases). Sequenced material: CD8+ T cells sorted from blood. The TCR originated in an adult with rheumatoid arthritis. CDR3 nucleotides: TGTGCCACCATGGGGGCGACCTACGAGCAGTACTTC. As protein: CATMGATYEQYF.